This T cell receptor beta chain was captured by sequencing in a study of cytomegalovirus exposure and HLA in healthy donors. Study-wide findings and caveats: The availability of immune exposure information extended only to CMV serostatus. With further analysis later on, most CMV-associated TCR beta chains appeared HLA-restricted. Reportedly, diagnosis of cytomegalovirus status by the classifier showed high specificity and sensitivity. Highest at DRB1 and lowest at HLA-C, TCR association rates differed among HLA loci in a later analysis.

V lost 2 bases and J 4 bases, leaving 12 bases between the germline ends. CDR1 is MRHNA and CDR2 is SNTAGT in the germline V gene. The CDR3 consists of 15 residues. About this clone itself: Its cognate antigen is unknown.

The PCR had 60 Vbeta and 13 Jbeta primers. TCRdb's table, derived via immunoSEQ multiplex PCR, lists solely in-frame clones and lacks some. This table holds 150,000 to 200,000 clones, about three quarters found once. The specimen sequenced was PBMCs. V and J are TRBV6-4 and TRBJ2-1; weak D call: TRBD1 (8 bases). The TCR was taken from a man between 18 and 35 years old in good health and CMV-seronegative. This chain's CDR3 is CASSDTGGGYNEQFF. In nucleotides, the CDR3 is TGTGCCAGCAGTGACACAGGGGGGGGATACAATGAGCAGTTCTTC.